A selection of T cell receptor beta chains follows, all from one sample in a study of CD8 T cells in cerebrospinal fluid in Alzheimer's disease. From the 10x single-cell sequencing reads, TCRdb lists one entry per CDR3 protein and no DNA. This sample's table has 1,200 to 1,500 distinct CDR3 sequences. The sample comprised cerebrospinal fluid. Receptor source: a human donor with Alzheimer's disease. The CDR3 runs from the conserved cysteine through the conserved F or W. The size entry is marked missing in some rows and otherwise reads once, few, many or a size class.

J,V,size,CDR3
TRBJ1-2,TRBV6-1,medium-sized,CASSEQSTGYYGYTF
TRBJ1-2,TRBV5-1,medium-sized,CASSWDRVGYTF
TRBJ2-3,TRBV10-3,medium-sized,CAISGLTRASTDTQYF
TRBJ1-1,TRBV10-3,medium-sized,CATQNPPRNTEAFF
TRBJ2-7,TRBV3-1,medium-sized,CASSPGVAGGLVEQYF
TRBJ1-2,TRBV7-2,medium-sized,CASSTQRTPYGYTF
TRBJ1-2,TRBV12-3/TRBV12-4,medium-sized,CASSFWGDPNYGYTF
TRBJ2-1,TRBV7-6,large,CASSPVRMGQFF
TRBJ2-1,TRBV5-1,medium-sized,CASSLGLAGGGEQFF
TRBJ2-2,TRBV10-1,medium-sized,CASHPTSGIEAGELFF
TRBJ1-2,TRBV29-1,medium-sized,CSVAGTNKKGGYTF
TRBJ1-4,TRBV7-8,medium-sized,CASSSTRYRGRVEKLFF
TRBJ1-1,TRBV6-5,medium-sized,CASTLTGNTEAFF
TRBJ1-2,TRBV6-1,-,CASSAQMTGLYGYTF
TRBJ1-6,TRBV7-2,-,CASSPQTGGNSPLHF
TRBJ1-2,TRBV7-2,medium-sized,CASSLAAQGRGYTF
TRBJ2-1,TRBV29-1,large,CSVRPGVRVGGEQFF
TRBJ1-2,TRBV18,-,CASSLRPGPWNYGYTF
TRBJ2-5,TRBV6-6,-,CASSYSRQGRETQYF
TRBJ2-6,TRBV18,medium-sized,CASSPGASGANVLTF
TRBJ2-7,TRBV5-4,medium-sized,CASSLQNAGEQYF
TRBJ2-1,TRBV5-1,medium-sized,CASSFQGQNEQFF
TRBJ1-3,TRBV3-1,medium-sized,CASSLTGVSNTIYF
TRBJ2-4,TRBV7-9,medium-sized,CASRRDGVPKNIQYF
TRBJ1-2,TRBV5-8,medium-sized,CASSPRGYGYTF
TRBJ1-1,TRBV7-3,medium-sized,CASSSEGDTEAFF
TRBJ2-5,TRBV6-1,medium-sized,CASSGVGETQYF
TRBJ2-7,TRBV18,large,CASSPQGYSYEQYF
TRBJ2-1,TRBV11-2,medium-sized,CASSLVGAGEQFF
TRBJ2-5,TRBV5-1,medium-sized,CASSLQGSETQYF